This section outlines one TCR beta chain sequence together with its context. Its antigen is undetermined. TCRdb re-called the RT-PCR reads through MiXCR, storing one row per CDR3 protein. The table records 7,500 to 10,000 distinct CDR3 sequences, roughly 83% of them present only once. CDR1 is MNHEY and CDR2 is SMNVEV in the germline V gene (reference sequence). V lost 1 base to trimming and J lost 4 bases; unmatched junction nucleotides: 5. CDR3 length equals 16 residues. These data come from a study of yellow fever vaccine responses in identical twins. Study-wide points: Reportedly, the response of twins' T cells to the vaccine seemed partly convergent, partly personalized.

The starting material was T cells from blood (PBMCs), unsorted or a sorted subset (not recorded which), obtained before or after yellow fever vaccination (not recorded which). V is TRBV27 and J is TRBJ2-3; 10 nucleotides line up with TRBD2. This TCR was sampled from a woman aged 18 to 35 who received the yellow fever vaccine. The CDR3 region has the DNA TGTGCCAGCAGTTTATTAGCGGGGGGCTCATCAGATACGCAGTATTTT. Encoded protein: CASSLLAGGSSDTQYF.